The 32 T cell receptor beta chains presented below share a single source sample, sequenced in a study of regulatory T cells in long-lasting Graves disease. Time point defined: newly diagnosed GD, antithyroid drugs for less than 3 months. PBMC RNA served as the TCR library source. In building TCR beta libraries, iRepertoire HTBI primers were used together with Arm-PCR of CDR3 regions. TCRdb redid the calling of the multiplex PCR reads with MiXCR, one entry per CDR3 protein. The top ten hold approximately 9% of the sample, which has more than 450,000 distinct CDR3 sequences, 12% seen once. The same data also went into a second study, on T cells in Graves' hyperthyroidism and ophthalmopathy.

The specimen was peripheral blood mononuclear cells (PBMCs), collected at new diagnosis, from a patient treated with antithyroid drugs. All receptors come from a woman in her twenties or thirties with Graves disease.

J is TRBJ1-1 and V is TRBV12-3 or TRBV12-4; 9 nucleotides match TRBD1. The length of the CDR3 is 21 residues. After removal of 5 bases from V and 0 bases from J, the junction contained 22 bases not matched to a gene. The CDR3 region has the DNA TGTGCCAGCAGTCCCTGGACGTATACAGGGGGCACAGAAACGTTGAACACTGAAGCTTTCTTT. Its translation is CASSPWTYTGGTETLNTEAFF.

Points on this clonotype: This is likely an artifact of a read error, given a far larger clone one base away. This chain links TRBV12-3 or TRBV12-4 with TRBJ1-1, with a possible D match to TRBD1 (6 bases). The length of the CDR3 is 16 residues. V lost 4 bases and J 1 base, leaving 16 bases between the germline ends. The CDR3 DNA is TGTGCCAGCAGTTCTAGACCAGGGGTCCGGAACACTGAAGCTTTCTTT. Encoded protein: CASSSRPGVRNTEAFF.

This clonotype showed up many times. J is TRBJ2-3 and V is TRBV27; TRBD2 matches at 10 bases. V was pared by 2 bases and J by 4 bases, with 6 bases of the junction left unmatched. CDR1 and CDR2 (germline): MNHEY, SMNVEV (reference sequence). The CDR3 is 16 residues long. The CDR3 region has the DNA TGTGCCAGCAGTTTACCCAGCGGGAGGGGGGCAGATACGCAGTATTTT. Protein product: CASSLPSGRGADTQYF.

This clonotype was counted ten times or more. The chain links TRBV5-1 to TRBJ2-5; no firm D call. CDR1 is SGHRS and CDR2 is YFSETQ in the germline V gene. CDR3 length: 13 residues. Between the trimmed V and J ends, which lost 1 base and 5 bases, there was a span of 9 bases. The CDR3 DNA is TGCGCCAGCAGCTTGACGGGCCCCGAGACCCAGTACTTC. Encoded protein: CASSLTGPETQYF.

J is TRBJ2-5 and V is TRBV2; tentative D call: TRBD2 (6 bases). The CDR3 sequence is 10 residues long. Germline CDR1 SNHLY, CDR2 FYNNEI. V lost 6 bases and J 9 bases, leaving 8 bases between the germline ends. CDR3 DNA: TGTGCCAGCAGCTCGGGGGCCCAGTACTTC. Protein product: CASSSGAQYF.

This sequence joins TRBV20-1 and TRBJ1-5; D remains ambiguous. V lost 0 bases and J lost 0, with 27 bases in between. Germline V CDR1 and CDR2: DFQATT, SNEGSKA (reference sequence). This CDR3 comprises 21 residues. The DNA of the CDR3 is TGCAGTGCTAGAGAGGCTCGAGGTGGTGGCTTCACCCTTGATAGCAATCAGCCCCAGCATTTT. Protein product: CSAREARGGGFTLDSNQPQHF.

At least ten counts were recorded for this clonotype. This rearrangement joins TRBV5-5 to TRBJ2-3; the match to TRBD2 covers 7 bases. The CDR3 spans 15 residues. With V trimmed by 3 bases and J by 8 bases, 12 bases remained unmatched. The V gene's germline CDR1 is SGHKS and CDR2 YYEKEE (reference sequence). In DNA, the CDR3 is TGTGCCAGCAGCTGGAGGCTAGCGGCCCTCGGTACGCAGTATTTT. Protein product: CASSWRLAALGTQYF.

Concerning this clonotype itself: This probably arose from a read error, given a far larger clone one base away. The chain employs TRBV2 and TRBJ2-4; weak D call: TRBD2 (7 bases). The DNA end favors TRBJ2-1, so the J call may be wrong. Germline V CDR1 and CDR2: SNHLY, FYNNEI. This CDR3 region has 14 residues. CDR3 nucleotide sequence: TGTGCCAGCAGTGTGGGGGGGGCCGGATACGAGCAGTTCTTC. It encodes CASSVGGAGYEQFF.

The rearrangement uses TRBV4-3 and TRBJ1-4, with TRBD1 matching 7 bases. The CDR3 spans 17 residues. The germline CDR1 and CDR2 sequences are LGHNA and YSLEER. V gave up 0 bases and J gave up 1 base; unmatched junction bases: 5. The DNA for the CDR3 is TGCGCCAGCAGCCAAGAAACAGGGGAGGGAACTAATGAAAAACTGTTTTTT. Amino acids: CASSQETGEGTNEKLFF.

This clonotype was detected a few times. The chain carries TRBV11-3 and TRBJ2-2; D perhaps matches TRBD2 (7 bases). V gave up 5 bases and J gave up 2 bases, with 15 bases separating them. The CDR3 has 16 residues. Germline CDR1 SGHNT, CDR2 YENEEA. The CDR3 region is CASSAWGGANTGELFF. CDR3 sequence (DNA): TGTGCCAGCAGCGCCTGGGGGGGGGCCAACACCGGGGAGCTGTTTTTT.

Only a few counts were recorded for this clonotype. One end of the junction is discordant with germline, which a read error may explain. V and J are TRBV6-2 or TRBV6-3 and TRBJ2-2, with D tentatively TRBD2 (5 bases). This CDR3 has 13 residues. CDR1 and CDR2 from the germline V gene are MNHEY and SVGEGT. This CDR3 is CASTPNVPGELLF. As DNA, the CDR3 is TGTGCCAGCACCCCGAATGTGCCCGGGGAGCTGCTTTTT.

This clonotype appeared many times. The chain joins TRBV20-1 to TRBJ1-3; a weak D match, TRBD1 (5 bases). The V end lost 3 bases, the J end lost 0 bases, and 9 bases lay between the germline ends. The CDR3 length is 14 residues. Germline values: CDR1 DFQATT, CDR2 SNEGSKA (reference sequence). The CDR3 region is CSASLGVSGNTIYF. The CDR3 DNA sequence: TGCAGTGCTAGTTTAGGGGTCTCTGGAAACACCATATATTTT.

This clonotype has ten or more counts. This chain joins TRBV11-2 and TRBJ1-1; 11 bases agree with TRBD1. The CDR3 loop spans 13 amino acids. Germline values: CDR1 SGHAT, CDR2 FQNNGV. J lost 7 bases, V lost 4 bases, and 2 bases had no gene match. The CDR3 DNA reads TGTGCCAGCAGCTGGGACAGGGGGTATGAAGCTTTCTTT. This translates into CASSWDRGYEAFF.

This clonotype was detected only a few times. The V and J genes are TRBV6-1 and TRBJ2-3; 10 positions match TRBD2. Germline CDR1 and CDR2: MNHNS and SASEGT. The CDR3 has 14 residues. V was clipped by 6 bases and J by 14 bases; unmatched bases: 14. The DNA for the CDR3 is TGTGCCAGCAGAGGGGGACTAGCGACCCTCTCAGGGTATTTT. Translation gives CASRGGLATLSGYF.

This clonotype has a single count. Just one base apart from a much larger clone, this may be a read error. V gene TRBV4-1 combines with J gene TRBJ1-1; TRBD1 might be the D (5 bases). The CDR3 extends over 18 amino acids. Germline V gives CDR1 MGHRA, CDR2 YSYEKL. Trimming took 3 bases from V and 1 from J, leaving 21 bases between them. DNA for the CDR3: TGCGCCAGCAGCCAGATCAAGAAGGCCAGACAGAGGAACACTGAAGCTTTCTTT. It codes for CASSQIKKARQRNTEAFF.

This clonotype was seen at least ten times. V and J are TRBV2 and TRBJ2-2, with 9 positions matching TRBD2. Per germline, CDR1 SNHLY and CDR2 FYNNEI. The CDR3 has 16 amino acids. V trimming: 6 bases; J trimming: 6 bases; junction bases outside the gene matches: 11. In DNA, the CDR3 is TGTGCCAGCAGCCAAGTGCGGGAGGGCCGTTCCGGGGAGCTGTTTTTT. Protein: CASSQVREGRSGELFF.

This clonotype came up many times. This chain joins TRBV7-9 and TRBJ2-7, with 7 positions matching TRBD1. The trim removed 0 bases at V and 2 bases at J, leaving 1 base unmatched. The V gene's germline CDR1 is SEHNR and CDR2 FQNEAQ (reference sequence). This CDR3 comprises 14 residues. As DNA, the CDR3 is TGTGCCAGCAGCTTAGCGACAGGGACCTACGAGCAGTACTTC. Amino acid sequence: CASSLATGTYEQYF.

At least ten counts were recorded for this clonotype. This sequence joins TRBV6-2 or TRBV6-3 and TRBJ2-1; possibly TRBD1 or TRBD2 for D (5 bases each). The V end lost 4 bases, the J end lost 0 bases, and 10 bases lay between the germline ends. The CDR3 is 15 amino acids. CDR1 and CDR2 (germline): MNHEY, SVGEGT. CDR3 sequence (DNA): TGTGCCAGCAGTTGGGACGGCAGCTCCTACAATGAGCAGTTCTTC. This sequence encodes CASSWDGSSYNEQFF.

This clonotype was picked up many times. The V and J genes are TRBV28 and TRBJ2-5, with 7 nucleotides matching TRBD1. With 3 bases clipped from V and 10 bases from J, the junction kept 5 bases outside the gene matches. CDR1 and CDR2 (germline): MDHEN, SYDVKM. The CDR3 covers 12 residues. Here the CDR3 reads CASSFRDSRQYF. The DNA for the CDR3 is TGTGCCAGCAGTTTCCGGGACAGCCGCCAGTACTTC.

At least ten counts were recorded for this clonotype. This rearrangement joins TRBV12-3 or TRBV12-4 to TRBJ2-2; 7 bases align to TRBD2. The CDR3 is 14 residues long. V was clipped by 4 bases and J by 5 bases; unmatched bases: 4. CDR3 nucleotide sequence: TGTGCCAGCAGTTACGGGAGGAGGACCGGGGAGCTGTTTTTT. As protein: CASSYGRRTGELFF.

Ten or more counts support this clonotype. The V and J genes are TRBV28 and TRBJ2-3, with D hard to call. The CDR3 consists of 12 residues. Germline V lookup: CDR1 MDHEN, CDR2 SYDVKM. V was shortened by 3 bases and J by 8 bases, with 9 bases between the two germline ends. This chain's CDR3 is CASSFLYGTQYF. CDR3 nucleotide sequence: TGTGCCAGCAGTTTCCTATACGGTACGCAGTATTTT.

This clonotype was found many times. This rearrangement joins TRBV29-1 to TRBJ1-1; no firm D call. CDR1 SQVTM and CDR2 ANQGSEA come from the germline V gene. This CDR3 spans 12 amino acids. The ends were cut back, 8 bases at V and 0 bases at J, with 10 bases in the middle. CDR3 amino acids: CSPRPMNTEAFF. CDR3 bases: TGCAGCCCGAGACCGATGAACACTGAAGCTTTCTTT.

This clonotype has only a few counts. The chain employs TRBV9 and TRBJ2-2, with 8 nucleotides matching TRBD2. The V gene's germline CDR1 is SGDLS and CDR2 YYNGEE. The CDR3 contains 16 residues. J gave up 2 bases and V 4 bases, and 7 bases lay outside the gene matches. The CDR3: CASSSPGGTNTGELFF. DNA for the CDR3: TGTGCCAGCAGCTCACCGGGGGGGACCAACACCGGGGAGCTGTTTTTT.

Concerning this clonotype itself: One base away lies a much larger clone, so this may be a sequencing read error. The V and J genes are TRBV11-3 and TRBJ2-1; maybe TRBD2 (5 bases). The CDR3 extends over 16 amino acids. The germline CDR1 and CDR2 sequences are SGHNT and YENEEA. CDR3 DNA: TGTGCCGGCAGCTTAGATGGGAGCGTCCTAGGCAATGAGCAGTTCTTC. Protein sequence: CAGSLDGSVLGNEQFF.

This clonotype has more than one count but fewer than ten. Sequence at one end of the junction differs from germline and may be a read error. The chain uses TRBV29-1 and TRBJ1-5; D gene uncertain. The CDR3 is 12 amino acids. CDR1 and CDR2 from the germline V gene are SQVTM and ANQGSEA. CDR3 region: CSVLLGNQPQHF. Written as DNA, the CDR3 is TGCAGCGTCCTCTTGGGCAATCAACCCCAGCATTTT.

This clonotype was seen ten or more times. The chain uses TRBV12-3 or TRBV12-4 and TRBJ2-5; D ambiguous. The CDR3 contains 13 residues. V was pared by 4 bases and J by 4 bases, with 10 bases between. The CDR3, as DNA: TGTGCCAGCAGTTCCCTCGCATCAGAGACCCAGTACTTC. Its protein product is CASSSLASETQYF.

This clonotype showed up many times. The gene calls are TRBV2 and TRBJ1-6; the D gene is possibly TRBD1 (6 bases). V gave up 6 bases and J gave up 7 bases, with 19 bases separating them. Germline CDR1 reads SNHLY; CDR2 reads FYNNEI. The length of the CDR3 is 16 residues. This chain's CDR3 is CASSPITGTLNSPLHF. Written as DNA, the CDR3 is TGTGCCAGCAGCCCTATAACCGGGACATTAAATTCACCCCTCCACTTT.

The table lists this clonotype with many counts. J is TRBJ2-1 and V is TRBV11-1; 8 nucleotides match TRBD2. Germline V lookup: CDR1 SGHAT, CDR2 FQDESV (reference sequence). Germline trimming cut 1 base from V and 7 bases from J; bases unmatched to any gene: 6. The CDR3 is 15 amino acids. This CDR3 reads CASSLVIGGRNEQFF. The CDR3 DNA is TGTGCCAGCAGCTTAGTAATTGGCGGGAGGAATGAGCAGTTCTTC.

This clonotype has at least ten counts. This sequence joins TRBV28 and TRBJ2-3; D not certain. CDR1 and CDR2 from the germline V gene are MDHEN and SYDVKM. V was trimmed by 3 bases and J by 6 bases, leaving 7 bases between them. The CDR3 totals 12 residues. CDR3 residues: CASSFILDTQYF. CDR3 bases: TGTGCCAGCAGTTTCATCCTTGATACGCAGTATTTT.

This clonotype was recorded many times. The rearrangement uses TRBV7-2 and TRBJ2-1, with 7 bases aligning to TRBD2. Germline V gives CDR1 SGHTA, CDR2 FQGNSA. Trimming removed 6 bases from V and 8 bases from J; junction bases left unmatched: 13. CDR3 size: 15 residues. Here the CDR3 DNA reads TGTGCCAGCAGATCCGGGACTAATCCAACGCATGAGCAGTTCTTC. Translating it yields CASRSGTNPTHEQFF.

This clonotype was found many times. J is TRBJ1-1 and V is TRBV7-9, with D perhaps TRBD1 (5 bases). V was trimmed by 4 bases and J by 12 bases, leaving 12 bases between them. The V gene's germline CDR1 is SEHNR and CDR2 FQNEAQ (reference sequence). The CDR3 sequence is 11 residues long. The CDR3 coding sequence is TGTGCCAGCAGCTCCCCTTGGGGACCTTTCTTT. The encoded protein is CASSSPWGPFF. Full variable domain (rest looked up from reference TRBV7-9 and TRBJ1-1): DTGVSQNPRHKITKRGQNVTFRCDPISEHNRLYWYRQTLGQGPEFLTYFQNEAQLEKSRLLSDRFSAERPKGSFSTLEIQRTEQGDSAMYLCASSSPWGPFFGQGTRLTVV.

This clonotype came up once. The rearrangement uses TRBV29-1 and TRBJ2-2; 8 bases line up with TRBD1. Germline CDR1 and CDR2: SQVTM and ANQGSEA. The trim removed 6 bases at V and 4 bases at J, leaving 7 bases unmatched. This CDR3 region has 14 residues. CDR3 sequence: CSVRTGGFTGELFF. CDR3 coding DNA: TGCAGCGTCCGTACAGGGGGGTTCACCGGGGAGCTGTTTTTT.